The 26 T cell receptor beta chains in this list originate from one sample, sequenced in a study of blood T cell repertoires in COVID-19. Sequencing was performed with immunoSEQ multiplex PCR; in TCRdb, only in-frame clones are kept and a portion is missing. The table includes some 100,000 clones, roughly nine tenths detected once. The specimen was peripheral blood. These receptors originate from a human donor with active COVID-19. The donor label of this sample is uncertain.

The chain's CDR3 is CASSPLRDRGWDQPQHF. DNA of the CDR3: TGTGCCAGCAGTCCACTTAGGGACAGGGGCTGGGATCAGCCCCAGCATTTT. The rearrangement uses TRBV28 and TRBJ1-5; 10 bases line up with TRBD1. The germline V gene has CDR1 MDHEN and CDR2 SYDVKM. This CDR3 is built from 17 residues. The V gene end was trimmed by 5 bases and the J gene end by 5 bases; junction bases not matched to a gene: 12.

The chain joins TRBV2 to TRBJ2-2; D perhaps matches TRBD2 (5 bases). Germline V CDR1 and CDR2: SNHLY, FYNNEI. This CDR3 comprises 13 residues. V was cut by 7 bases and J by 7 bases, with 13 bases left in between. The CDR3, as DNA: TGTGCCAGCAAGAGGACTCAAGACGGGGAGCTGTTTTTT. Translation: CASKRTQDGELFF.

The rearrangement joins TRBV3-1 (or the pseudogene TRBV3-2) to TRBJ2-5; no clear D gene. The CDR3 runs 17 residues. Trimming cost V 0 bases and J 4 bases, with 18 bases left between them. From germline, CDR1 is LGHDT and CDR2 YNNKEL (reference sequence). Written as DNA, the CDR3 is TGTGCCAGCAGCCAAGATCCCCGGCAGGCCTTGCGAGAGACCCAGTACTTC. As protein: CASSQDPRQALRETQYF.

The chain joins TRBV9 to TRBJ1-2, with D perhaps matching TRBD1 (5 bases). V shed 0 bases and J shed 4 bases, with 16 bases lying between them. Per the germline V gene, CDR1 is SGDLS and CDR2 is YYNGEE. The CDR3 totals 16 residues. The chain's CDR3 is CASSVGGRGVGYGYTF. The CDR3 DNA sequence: TGTGCCAGCAGCGTAGGAGGGCGGGGGGTTGGCTATGGCTACACCTTC.

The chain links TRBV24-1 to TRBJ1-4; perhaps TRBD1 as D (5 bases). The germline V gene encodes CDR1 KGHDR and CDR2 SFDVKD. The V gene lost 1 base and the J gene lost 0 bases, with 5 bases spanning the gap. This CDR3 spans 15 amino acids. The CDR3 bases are TGTGCCACCAGTGATTTCAGGGCAACTAATGAAAAACTGTTTTTT. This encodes CATSDFRATNEKLFF.

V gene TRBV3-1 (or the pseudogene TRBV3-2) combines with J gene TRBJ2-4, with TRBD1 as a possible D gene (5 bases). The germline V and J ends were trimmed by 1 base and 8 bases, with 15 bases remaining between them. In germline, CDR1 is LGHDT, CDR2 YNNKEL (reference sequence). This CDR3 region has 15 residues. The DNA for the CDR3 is TGTGCCAGCAGCCAAGGGATCCAGGGTAAGGACATTCAGTACTTC. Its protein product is CASSQGIQGKDIQYF.

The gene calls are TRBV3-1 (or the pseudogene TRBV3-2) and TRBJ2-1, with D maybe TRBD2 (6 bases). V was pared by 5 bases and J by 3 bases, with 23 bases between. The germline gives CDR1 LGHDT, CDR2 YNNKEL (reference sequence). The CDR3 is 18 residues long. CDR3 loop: CASSFGSLGRPNYNEQFF. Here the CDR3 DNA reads TGTGCCAGCAGCTTCGGGAGCTTGGGGCGACCCAACTACAATGAGCAGTTCTTC.

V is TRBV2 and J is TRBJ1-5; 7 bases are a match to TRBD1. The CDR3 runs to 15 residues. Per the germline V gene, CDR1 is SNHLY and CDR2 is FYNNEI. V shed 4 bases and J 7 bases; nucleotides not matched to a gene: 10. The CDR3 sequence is CASSGHRGDVQPQHF. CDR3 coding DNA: TGTGCCAGCAGTGGGCACAGGGGAGACGTGCAGCCCCAGCATTTT.

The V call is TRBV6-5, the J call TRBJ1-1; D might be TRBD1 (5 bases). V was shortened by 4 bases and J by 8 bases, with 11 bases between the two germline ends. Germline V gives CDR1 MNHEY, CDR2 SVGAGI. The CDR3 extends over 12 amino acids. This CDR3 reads CASSWRGGEAFF. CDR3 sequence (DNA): TGTGCCAGCAGTTGGAGGGGTGGGGAAGCTTTCTTT.

The CDR3 sequence is CASSTRQGTDTQYF. In DNA, the CDR3 is TGTGCCAGCAGCACCAGACAGGGCACAGATACGCAGTATTTT. The chain is built from TRBV11-3 and TRBJ2-3, with a tentative D call TRBD1 (6 bases). CDR1 and CDR2 from the germline V gene are SGHNT and YENEEA. This CDR3 spans 14 amino acids. V lost 5 bases and J 1 base, leaving 10 bases between the germline ends.

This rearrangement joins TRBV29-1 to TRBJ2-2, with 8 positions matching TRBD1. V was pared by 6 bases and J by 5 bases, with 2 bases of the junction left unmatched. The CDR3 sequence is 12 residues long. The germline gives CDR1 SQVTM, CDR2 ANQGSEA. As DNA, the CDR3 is TGCAGCGTGCGACAGGGGACCGGGGAGCTGTTTTTT. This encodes CSVRQGTGELFF.

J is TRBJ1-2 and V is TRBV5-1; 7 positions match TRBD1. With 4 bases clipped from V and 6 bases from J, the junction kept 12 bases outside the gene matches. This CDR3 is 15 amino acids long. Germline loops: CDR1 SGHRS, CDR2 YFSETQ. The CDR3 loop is CASSPPAGGGNGYTF. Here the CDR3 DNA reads TGCGCCAGCAGCCCCCCAGCGGGAGGGGGCAATGGCTACACCTTC.

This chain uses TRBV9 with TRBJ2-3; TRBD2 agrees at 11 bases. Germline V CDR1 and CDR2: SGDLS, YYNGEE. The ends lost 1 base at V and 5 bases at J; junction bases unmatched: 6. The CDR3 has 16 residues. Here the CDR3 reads CASSVRSGGAGDTQYF. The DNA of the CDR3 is TGTGCCAGCAGCGTACGTAGCGGGGGGGCCGGAGATACGCAGTATTTT.

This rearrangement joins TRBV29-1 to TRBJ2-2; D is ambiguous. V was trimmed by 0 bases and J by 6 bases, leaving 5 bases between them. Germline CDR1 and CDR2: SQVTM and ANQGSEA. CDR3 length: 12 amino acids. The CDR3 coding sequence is TGCAGCGTTGAAGACTCTCCCGGGGAGCTGTTTTTT. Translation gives CSVEDSPGELFF.

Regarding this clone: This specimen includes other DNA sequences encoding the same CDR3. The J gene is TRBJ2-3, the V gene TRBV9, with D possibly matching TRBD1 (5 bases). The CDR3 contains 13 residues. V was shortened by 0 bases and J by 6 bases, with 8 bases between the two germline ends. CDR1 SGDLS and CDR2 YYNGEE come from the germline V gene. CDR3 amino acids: CASSVAGPDTQYF. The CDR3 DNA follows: TGTGCCAGCAGCGTAGCAGGGCCCGATACGCAGTATTTT.

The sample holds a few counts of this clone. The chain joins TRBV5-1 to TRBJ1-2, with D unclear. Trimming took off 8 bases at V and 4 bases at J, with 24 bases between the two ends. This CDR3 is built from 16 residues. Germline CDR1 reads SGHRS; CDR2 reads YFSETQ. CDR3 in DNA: TGCGCCAGTTCAACAGAAAGCAACCCCTTCGTCTATGGCTACACCTTC. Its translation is CASSTESNPFVYGYTF.

This chain's CDR3 is CASSIDRGQGVDTQYF. As DNA, the CDR3 is TGTGCCAGTAGTATAGATCGGGGACAGGGGGTAGATACGCAGTATTTT. The chain recombines TRBV19 with TRBJ2-3; 11 nucleotides agree with TRBD1. Unmatched junction bases numbered 4, after V lost 0 bases and J lost 5 bases. Germline V gene sequence: CDR1 LNHDA, CDR2 SQIVND (reference sequence). CDR3 size: 16 residues.

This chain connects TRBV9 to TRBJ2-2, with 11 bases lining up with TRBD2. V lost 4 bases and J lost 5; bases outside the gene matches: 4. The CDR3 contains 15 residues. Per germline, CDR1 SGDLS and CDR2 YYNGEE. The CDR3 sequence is CASSFSGGETGELFF. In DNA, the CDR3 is TGTGCCAGCAGCTTTAGCGGGGGGGAGACCGGGGAGCTGTTTTTT.

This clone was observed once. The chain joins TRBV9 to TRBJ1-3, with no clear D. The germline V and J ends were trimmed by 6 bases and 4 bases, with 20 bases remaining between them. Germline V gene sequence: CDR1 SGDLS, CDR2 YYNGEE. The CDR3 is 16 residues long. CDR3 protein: CASTPKQKYEGNTIYF. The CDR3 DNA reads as TGTGCCAGCACACCAAAACAGAAGTATGAAGGAAACACCATATATTTT.

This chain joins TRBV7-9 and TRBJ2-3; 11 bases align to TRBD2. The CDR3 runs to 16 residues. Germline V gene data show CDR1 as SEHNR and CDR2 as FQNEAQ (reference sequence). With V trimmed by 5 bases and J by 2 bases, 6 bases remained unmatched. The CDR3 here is CASSLLAGGITDTQYF. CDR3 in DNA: TGTGCCAGCAGCCTTCTAGCGGGGGGTATCACAGATACGCAGTATTTT.

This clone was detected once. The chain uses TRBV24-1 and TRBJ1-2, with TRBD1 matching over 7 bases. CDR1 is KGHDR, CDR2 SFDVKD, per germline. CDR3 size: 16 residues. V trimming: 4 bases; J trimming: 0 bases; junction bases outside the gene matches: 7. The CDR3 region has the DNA TGTGCCACCAGTGACTCGGACAGGACACCTAACTATGGCTACACCTTC. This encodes CATSDSDRTPNYGYTF.

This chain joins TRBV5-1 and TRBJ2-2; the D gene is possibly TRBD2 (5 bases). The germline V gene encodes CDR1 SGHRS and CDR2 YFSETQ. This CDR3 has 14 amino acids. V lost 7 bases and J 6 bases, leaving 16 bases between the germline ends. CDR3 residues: CASRDESGPGELFF. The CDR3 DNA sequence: TGCGCCAGCCGGGATGAATCGGGTCCCGGGGAGCTGTTTTTT.

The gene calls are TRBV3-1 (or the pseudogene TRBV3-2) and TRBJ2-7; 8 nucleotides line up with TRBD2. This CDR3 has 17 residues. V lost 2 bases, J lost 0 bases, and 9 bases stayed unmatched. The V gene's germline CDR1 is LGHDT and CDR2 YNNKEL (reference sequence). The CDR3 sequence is CASSQPGSSGSSYEQYF. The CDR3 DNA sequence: TGTGCCAGCAGCCAACCTGGTTCTAGCGGGTCCTCCTACGAGCAGTACTTC.

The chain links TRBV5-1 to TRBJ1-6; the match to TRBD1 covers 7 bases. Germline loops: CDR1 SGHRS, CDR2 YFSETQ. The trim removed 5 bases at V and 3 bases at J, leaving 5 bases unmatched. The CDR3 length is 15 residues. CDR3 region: CASRPRDSYNSPLHF. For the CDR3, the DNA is TGCGCCAGCAGACCCCGGGACAGCTATAATTCACCCCTCCACTTT.

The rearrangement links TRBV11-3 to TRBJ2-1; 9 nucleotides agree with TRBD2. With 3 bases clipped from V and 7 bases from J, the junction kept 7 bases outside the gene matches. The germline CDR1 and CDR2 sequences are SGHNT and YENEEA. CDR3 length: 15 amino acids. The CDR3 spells CASSFGALAGNEQFF. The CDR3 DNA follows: TGTGCCAGCAGCTTTGGGGCGCTAGCGGGGAATGAGCAGTTCTTC.

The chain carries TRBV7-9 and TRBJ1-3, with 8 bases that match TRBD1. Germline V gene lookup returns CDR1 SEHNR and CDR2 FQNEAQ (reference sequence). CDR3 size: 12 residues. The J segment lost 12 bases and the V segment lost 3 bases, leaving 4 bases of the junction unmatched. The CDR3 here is CASSFSGQVIYF. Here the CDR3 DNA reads TGTGCCAGCAGCTTCTCGGGACAGGTCATATATTTT.